Detailed here is one TCR beta chain. The antigen is unknown. The data were taken from a study of T cell repertoires and HLA-DP antigens. At the level of the study: Transduced HeLa cells presented HLA-DP to CD4+ T cells. General observations from the study: Against one allele, clones undetected before culture averaged roughly 38%; against the other, roughly 50%.

After removal of 4 bases from V and 0 bases from J, the junction contained 6 bases not matched to a gene. The CDR3 consists of 16 residues. Germline V lookup: CDR1 LNHNV, CDR2 YYDKDF (reference sequence). Amplification used primers for 54 TRBV and 13 TRBJ segments. TCRdb's table, derived via immunoSEQ multiplex PCR, lists solely in-frame clones and lacks some. The sample shows about 73,000 clones, roughly 78% of them seen only once. This clonotype originated in a man aged 55 to 69 in good health and CMV-seronegative. Sequencing used CD4+ T cells from PBMCs. The chain recombines TRBV15 with TRBJ1-3, with 7 positions matching TRBD1. CDR3 residues: CATSINPGGSGNTIYF. CDR3 sequence (DNA): TGTGCCACCAGCATTAATCCAGGGGGCTCTGGAAACACCATATATTTT.